These 26 T cell receptor beta chains share one sample of origin, sequenced in a study of vaccination and CD4 T cells after COVID-19. No antigens are known for them. At the Johns Hopkins FTIC core, DNA taken from cultured CD4+ T cells was sequenced by way of the Oncomine TCR Beta short-read assay. MiXCR, applied by TCRdb to the PCR reads, yields one record per CDR3 protein. The sample records some 16,000 distinct CDR3 sequences, 44% being singletons. The treatment denotes: 10-day PBMC culture with coronavirus spike peptide pools or control peptides (ViraFEST assay). Sequencing used CD4+ T cells from blood, cultured in vitro. These receptors originate from a human donor who had recovered from COVID-19.

This clonotype has a handful of counts. This sequence joins TRBV6-1 and TRBJ2-2; TRBD1 aligns across 7 bases. Trimming took 6 bases from V and 5 from J; bases not matched to a gene: 6. The CDR3 totals 14 residues. Germline V gene data show CDR1 as MNHNS and CDR2 as SASEGT. The CDR3 nucleotides are TGTGCCAGCAGGCCGACAGGGCGAACCGGGGAGCTGTTTTTT. It codes for CASRPTGRTGELFF.

This clonotype was recorded only once. The chain couples TRBV21-1 to TRBJ2-6; the table's D call, TRBD1, has no DNA check behind it. TRBV21-1 constitutes a pseudogene. The CDR3 runs 21 residues. The CDR3 coding sequence is TGTGCCAGCAGCATCACACCGGGACAGGGGGCGGAGTCCTCTGGGGCCAACGTCCTGACTTTC. Protein sequence: CASSITPGQGAESSGANVLTF.

This clonotype has a handful of counts. The chain is built from TRBV24-1 and TRBJ2-2; D may correspond to TRBD1 or TRBD2 (6 bases each). Trimming took off 2 bases at V and 7 bases at J, with 16 bases between the two ends. The germline CDR1 and CDR2 sequences are KGHDR and SFDVKD. The CDR3 runs 16 residues. CDR3 in amino acids: CATSDSGGGSGGELFF. As DNA, the CDR3 is TGTGCCACCAGTGATTCAGGAGGGGGGTCCGGCGGGGAGCTGTTTTTT.

The CDR3, as DNA: TGTGCCAGTAGTATATTAGGACGTGGAGTAGAGACCCAGTACTTC. This encodes CASSILGRGVETQYF. The chain has TRBV19 and TRBJ2-5; D is ambiguous. Germline CDR1 reads LNHDA; CDR2 reads SQIVND (reference sequence). The V end was cut by 2 bases, the J end by 4 bases, with 14 bases between. The CDR3 totals 15 residues.

This clonotype was picked up a small number of times. The V and J genes are TRBV20-1 and TRBJ1-6; D gene unclear. CDR1 is DFQATT, CDR2 SNEGSKA, per germline (reference sequence). V was cut by 5 bases and J by 4 bases, with 18 bases left in between. The CDR3 totals 16 residues. The CDR3 region has the DNA TGCAGTGCTGAAGGGAGTGGTGGGTTTTATAATTCACCCCTCCACTTT. Residues: CSAEGSGGFYNSPLHF.

This clonotype was seen a handful of times. The chain is built from TRBV6-1 and TRBJ1-6; TRBD1 might be the D (5 bases). In germline, CDR1 is MNHNS, CDR2 SASEGT. The CDR3 is 15 amino acids. V lost 6 bases, J lost 3 bases, and 12 bases lay in between. The CDR3, as DNA: TGTGCCAGCAGCCCCCGGGACGTCTATAATTCACCCCTCCACTTT. This codes for CASSPRDVYNSPLHF.

The V gene is TRBV11-2, the J gene TRBJ1-1, with D uncertain. The CDR3 totals 13 residues. Trimming stripped 4 bases from V and 1 base from J, with 7 bases between. Germline V gene lookup returns CDR1 SGHAT and CDR2 FQNNGV. The CDR3: CASSSHRNTEAFF. The DNA of the CDR3 is TGTGCCAGCAGCTCTCACAGGAACACTGAAGCTTTCTTT.

This clonotype was counted between two and nine times. This chain connects TRBV25-1 to TRBJ1-2, with a tentative D call TRBD1 (6 bases). Germline V gene sequence: CDR1 MGHDK, CDR2 SYGVNS. This CDR3 has 13 amino acids. V was pared by 3 bases and J by 5 bases, with 10 bases between. DNA for the CDR3: TGTGCCAGCAGTGACCGACAGGTGTATGGCTACACCTTC. This translates into CASSDRQVYGYTF.

This clonotype was detected only a few times. V and J are TRBV20-1 and TRBJ2-5; D gene ambiguous. This CDR3 contains 12 residues. V was cut by 7 bases and J by 2 bases, with 11 bases left in between. Germline loops: CDR1 DFQATT, CDR2 SNEGSKA (reference sequence). The CDR3 sequence: CSGVRAQETQYF. The CDR3 DNA follows: TGCAGTGGGGTACGAGCGCAAGAGACCCAGTACTTC.

The V call is TRBV19, the J call TRBJ2-3; TRBD1 aligns across 9 bases. Germline trimming cut 0 bases from V and 5 bases from J; bases unmatched to any gene: 6. The CDR3 totals 16 residues. Germline V gene data show CDR1 as LNHDA and CDR2 as SQIVND (reference sequence). The DNA of the CDR3 is TGTGCCAGTAGTATAGATCAAGGACAGGGGCTAGATACGCAGTATTTT. It translates to CASSIDQGQGLDTQYF. The variable domain in full, with the rest retrieved from reference TRBV19 and TRBJ2-3, is DGGITQSPKYLFRKEGQNVTLSCEQNLNHDAMYWYRQDPGQGLRLIYYSQIVNDFQKGDIAEGYSVSREKKESFPLTVTSAQKNPTAFYLCASSIDQGQGLDTQYFGPGTRLTVL.

A few counts support this clonotype. The V and J genes are TRBV6-1 and TRBJ2-7; 11 bases are shared with TRBD2. The trim removed 6 bases at V and 2 bases at J, leaving 12 bases unmatched. The CDR3 contains 17 residues. Looked up from germline, CDR1 is MNHNS and CDR2 is SASEGT. The CDR3 DNA reads TGTGCCAGCAGCCGCGGGACTAGCGGCAGAGTCCCCTACGAGCAGTACTTC. Translated: CASSRGTSGRVPYEQYF.

The V and J genes are TRBV7-9 and TRBJ2-5; tentatively, D is TRBD1 (7 bases). From germline, CDR1 is SEHNR and CDR2 FQNEAQ (reference sequence). V was cut by 5 bases and J by 4 bases, with 20 bases left in between. The CDR3 has 16 residues. CDR3 protein: CASSPPTYRGGETQYF. The CDR3 DNA follows: TGTGCCAGCAGCCCTCCCACTTACAGGGGAGGAGAGACCCAGTACTTC.

This clonotype has a single count. This chain uses TRBV24-1 with TRBJ2-1; D is uncertain. The CDR3 contains 15 residues. Trimming left V 5 bases short and J 0 bases short, with 10 bases between. Germline assignment: CDR1 KGHDR and CDR2 SFDVKD. The CDR3 is CATSAALSSYNEQFF. The DNA of the CDR3 is TGTGCCACCAGTGCGGCACTGAGCTCCTACAATGAGCAGTTCTTC.

This clonotype has a handful of counts. The chain combines TRBV20-1 with TRBJ2-1; the match to TRBD2 covers 16 bases. CDR3 size: 15 residues. With 5 bases clipped from V and 9 bases from J, the junction kept 7 bases outside the gene matches. The V gene's germline CDR1 is DFQATT and CDR2 SNEGSKA (reference sequence). The CDR3 nucleotides are TGCAGTGCTTTGGGTGGGACTAGCGGGAGGGTTGAGCAGTTCTTC. Protein: CSALGGTSGRVEQFF.

V is TRBV2 and J is TRBJ2-7; no clear D. Per germline, CDR1 SNHLY and CDR2 FYNNEI. This CDR3 contains 13 residues. The V gene lost 3 bases and the J gene lost 0 bases, with 6 bases spanning the gap. The CDR3 region is CASSEVISYEQYF. The DNA for the CDR3 is TGTGCCAGCAGTGAGGTTATCTCCTACGAGCAGTACTTC.

This clonotype was counted between two and nine times. In DNA form, the CDR3 reads TGCAGTGCTAAGGCCTCGCTTCGGCTTCTGGCCTACAATGAGCAGTTCTTC. As protein: CSAKASLRLLAYNEQFF. This chain joins TRBV20-1 and TRBJ2-1; no clear D gene. Trimming took 4 bases from V and 2 from J, leaving 21 bases between them. CDR1 and CDR2 from the germline V gene are DFQATT and SNEGSKA (reference sequence). CDR3 length equals 17 residues.

Only a few counts were recorded for this clonotype. The chain recombines TRBV7-8 with TRBJ2-1, with TRBD2 matching 7 bases. There are 16 residues in the CDR3. Germline CDR1 reads SGHVS; CDR2 reads FQNEAQ. V lost 1 base, J lost 4 bases, and 7 bases stayed unmatched. The CDR3 loop reads CASSLVGLAEYNEQFF. The CDR3 DNA is TGTGCCAGCAGCTTAGTTGGGCTAGCGGAGTACAATGAGCAGTTCTTC.

This clonotype has more than one count but fewer than ten. The chain is built from TRBV5-8 and TRBJ2-5; 7 positions agree with TRBD2. Germline CDR1 SGHTS, CDR2 YDEGEE. CDR3 length equals 15 residues. Losses at the gene ends were 4 bases for V and 2 bases for J; bases not matched to a gene: 8. The CDR3 DNA reads TGTGCCAGCAGCAGGAGACCGGGACTACAAGAGACCCAGTACTTC. It encodes CASSRRPGLQETQYF.

The chain joins TRBV12-3 or TRBV12-4 to TRBJ2-1, with D possibly matching TRBD1 (5 bases). V was pared by 6 bases and J by 2 bases, with 14 bases between. This CDR3 contains 15 residues. CDR3 residues: CASSTRTNAYNEQFF. In nucleotides, the CDR3 is TGTGCCAGCAGCACAAGGACAAATGCCTACAATGAGCAGTTCTTC.

The chain joins TRBV27 to TRBJ2-2, with D possibly matching TRBD1 (5 bases). The CDR3 consists of 16 residues. V lost 5 bases, J lost 1 base, and 14 bases lay in between. Germline V CDR1 and CDR2: MNHEY, SMNVEV (reference sequence). DNA of the CDR3: TGTGCCAGCAGTCAGGGTTATACAGGGAACACCGGGGAGCTGTTTTTT. Translating gives CASSQGYTGNTGELFF.

Here the CDR3 reads CASSLGRQGGDYGYTF. CDR3 bases: TGTGCCAGCAGCTTGGGCCGACAGGGCGGGGACTATGGCTACACCTTC. V and J are TRBV5-4 and TRBJ1-2, with 7 bases matching TRBD1. The CDR3 has 16 residues. V lost 0 bases and J lost 3; bases outside the gene matches: 8. Germline V gene data show CDR1 as SGHNT and CDR2 as YYREEE (reference sequence).

This clonotype was observed a few times. The rearrangement joins TRBV10-2 to TRBJ2-1; D gene ambiguous. The CDR3 spans 15 residues. Germline CDR1 WSHSY, CDR2 SAAADI. Trimming took off 2 bases at V and 5 bases at J, with 13 bases between the two ends. CDR3 amino acids: CASSESSRPNNEQFF. DNA for the CDR3: TGCGCCAGCAGTGAGAGTTCGAGACCCAACAATGAGCAGTTCTTC.

V usage is TRBV6-1 and J usage is TRBJ2-1; D is perhaps TRBD1 or TRBD2 (5 bases each). Germline CDR1 and CDR2: MNHNS and SASEGT. The CDR3 is 13 amino acids. Between the trimmed V and J ends, which lost 8 bases and 10 bases, there was a span of 18 bases. CDR3 bases: TGTGCCAGCTTTAGGGACCCTTTGGACGAGCAGTTCTTC. It codes for CASFRDPLDEQFF.

The genes are TRBV7-8 and TRBJ2-7; D gene ambiguous. The CDR3 length is 17 residues. Germline V gene sequence: CDR1 SGHVS, CDR2 FQNEAQ. V dropped 1 base and J dropped 3 bases, with 19 bases sitting between them. The CDR3: CASSLVRFGNNDYEQYF. The CDR3 DNA reads as TGTGCCAGCAGCTTAGTTCGATTCGGTAATAACGACTACGAGCAGTACTTC.

Comment on this clonotype: One junction end does not reproduce the germline sequence, and a read error may be involved. The rearrangement uses TRBV4-3 and TRBJ2-3; a possible D gene is TRBD1 (5 bases). Germline-derived CDR1 and CDR2 are LGHNA and YSLEER. The CDR3 contains 14 residues. CDR3 DNA: TGCGCCAGCAGCCAAGCACGGAGCACAGGTACGCAGTATTTT. The encoded protein is CASSQARSTGTQYF.

The chain links TRBV20-1 to TRBJ2-3, with 12 positions matching TRBD2. V shed 1 base and J 4 bases; nucleotides not matched to a gene: 12. Germline CDR1 reads DFQATT; CDR2 reads SNEGSKA (reference sequence). This CDR3 contains 18 residues. Here the CDR3 reads CSARGSASGRDRADTQYF. The CDR3 region has the DNA TGCAGTGCTAGAGGATCCGCTAGCGGGAGGGATAGGGCAGATACGCAGTATTTT.